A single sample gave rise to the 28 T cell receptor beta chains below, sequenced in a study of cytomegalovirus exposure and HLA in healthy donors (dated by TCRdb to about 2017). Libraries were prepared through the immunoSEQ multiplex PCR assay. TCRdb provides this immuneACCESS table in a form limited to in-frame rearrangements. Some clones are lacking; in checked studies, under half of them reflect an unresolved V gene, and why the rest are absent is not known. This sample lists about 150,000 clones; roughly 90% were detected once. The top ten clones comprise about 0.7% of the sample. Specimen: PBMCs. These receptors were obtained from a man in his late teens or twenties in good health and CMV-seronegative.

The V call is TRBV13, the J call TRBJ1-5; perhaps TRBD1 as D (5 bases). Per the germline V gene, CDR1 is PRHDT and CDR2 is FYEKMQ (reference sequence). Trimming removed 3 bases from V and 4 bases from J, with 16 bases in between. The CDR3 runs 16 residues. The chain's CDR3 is CASSFGPPGKNQPQHF. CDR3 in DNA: TGTGCCAGCAGCTTTGGTCCCCCAGGGAAGAATCAGCCCCAGCATTTT.

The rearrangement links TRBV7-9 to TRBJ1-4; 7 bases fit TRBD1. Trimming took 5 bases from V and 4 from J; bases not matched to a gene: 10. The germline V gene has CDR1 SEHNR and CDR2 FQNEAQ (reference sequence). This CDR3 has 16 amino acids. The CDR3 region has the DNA TGTGCCAGCAGCGTCCTGGGACAGCTCTTTAATGAAAAACTGTTTTTT. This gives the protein CASSVLGQLFNEKLFF.

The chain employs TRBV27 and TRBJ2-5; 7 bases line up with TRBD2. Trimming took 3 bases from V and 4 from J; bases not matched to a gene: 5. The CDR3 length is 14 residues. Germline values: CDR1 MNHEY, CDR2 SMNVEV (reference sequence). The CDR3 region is CASSFLGGRETQYF. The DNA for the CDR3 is TGTGCCAGCAGTTTTTTAGGCGGGAGAGAGACCCAGTACTTC.

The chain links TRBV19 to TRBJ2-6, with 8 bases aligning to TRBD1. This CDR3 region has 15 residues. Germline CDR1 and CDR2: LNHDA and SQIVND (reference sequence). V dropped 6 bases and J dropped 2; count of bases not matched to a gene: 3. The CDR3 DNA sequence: TGTGCCAGTAGCCTCAGGGGGCCTGGGGCCAACGTCCTGACTTTC. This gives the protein CASSLRGPGANVLTF. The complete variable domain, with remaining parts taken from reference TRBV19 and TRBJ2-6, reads DGGITQSPKYLFRKEGQNVTLSCEQNLNHDAMYWYRQDPGQGLRLIYYSQIVNDFQKGDIAEGYSVSREKKESFPLTVTSAQKNPTAFYLCASSLRGPGANVLTFGAGSRLTVL.

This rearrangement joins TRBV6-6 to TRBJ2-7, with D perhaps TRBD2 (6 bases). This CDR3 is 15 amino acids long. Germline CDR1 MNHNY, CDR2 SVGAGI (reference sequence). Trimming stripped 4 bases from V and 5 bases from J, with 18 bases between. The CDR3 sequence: CASSSRSGYGDEQYF. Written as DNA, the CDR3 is TGTGCCAGCAGTTCTCGGAGCGGGTACGGAGACGAGCAGTACTTC.

The CDR3 spells CASSLGGGGTDTQYF. The CDR3 DNA is TGTGCCAGCAGCTTAGGGGGAGGTGGCACAGATACGCAGTATTTT. This chain links TRBV13 with TRBJ2-3, with D possibly being TRBD2 (6 bases). The V end was cut by 0 bases, the J end by 1 base, with 8 bases between. CDR3 length: 15 residues. Germline V gene data show CDR1 as PRHDT and CDR2 as FYEKMQ (reference sequence).

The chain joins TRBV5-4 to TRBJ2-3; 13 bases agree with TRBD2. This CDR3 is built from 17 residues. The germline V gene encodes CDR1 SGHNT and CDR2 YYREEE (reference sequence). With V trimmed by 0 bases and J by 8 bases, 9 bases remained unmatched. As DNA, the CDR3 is TGTGCCAGCAGCTTGGCGGGACTAGCGGGGTCCCGGGGTACGCAGTATTTT. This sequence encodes CASSLAGLAGSRGTQYF. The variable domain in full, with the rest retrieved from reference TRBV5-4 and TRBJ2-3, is ETGVTQSPTHLIKTRGQQVTLRCSSQSGHNTVSWYQQALGQGPQFIFQYYREEENGRGNFPPRFSGLQFPNYSSELNVNALELDDSALYLCASSLAGLAGSRGTQYFGPGTRLTVL.

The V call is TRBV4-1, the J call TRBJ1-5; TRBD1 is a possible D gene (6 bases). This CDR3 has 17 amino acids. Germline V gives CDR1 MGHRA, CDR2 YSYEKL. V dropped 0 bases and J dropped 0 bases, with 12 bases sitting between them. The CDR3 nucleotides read TGCGCCAGCAGCCAAGATAGGCAGGGGCCTAGCAATCAGCCCCAGCATTTT. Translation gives CASSQDRQGPSNQPQHF.

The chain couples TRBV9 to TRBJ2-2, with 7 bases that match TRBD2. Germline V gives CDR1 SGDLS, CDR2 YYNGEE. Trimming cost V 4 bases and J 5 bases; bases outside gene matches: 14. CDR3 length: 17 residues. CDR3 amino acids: CASSLSLGGAVTGELFF. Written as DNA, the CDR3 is TGTGCCAGCAGCCTTAGCCTGGGAGGGGCGGTTACCGGGGAGCTGTTTTTT.

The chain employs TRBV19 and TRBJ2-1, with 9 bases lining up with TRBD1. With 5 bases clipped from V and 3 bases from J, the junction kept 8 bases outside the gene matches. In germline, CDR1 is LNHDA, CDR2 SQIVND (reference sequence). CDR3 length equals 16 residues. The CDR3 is CASSPTRTGDYNEQFF. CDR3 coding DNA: TGTGCCAGTAGTCCGACCCGGACAGGGGACTACAATGAGCAGTTCTTC.

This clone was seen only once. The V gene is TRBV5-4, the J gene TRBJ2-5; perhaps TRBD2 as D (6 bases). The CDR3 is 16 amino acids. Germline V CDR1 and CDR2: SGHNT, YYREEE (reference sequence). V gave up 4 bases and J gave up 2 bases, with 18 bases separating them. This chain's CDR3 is CASSKAPRAGQETQYF. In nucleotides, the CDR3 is TGTGCCAGCAGCAAGGCCCCTCGGGCGGGACAAGAGACCCAGTACTTC.

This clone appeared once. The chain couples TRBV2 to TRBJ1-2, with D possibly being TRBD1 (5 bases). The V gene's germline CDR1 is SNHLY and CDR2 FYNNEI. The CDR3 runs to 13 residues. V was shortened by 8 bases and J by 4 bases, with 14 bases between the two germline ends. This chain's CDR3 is CASQRGVGYGYTF. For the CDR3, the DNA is TGTGCCAGCCAGCGGGGGGTGGGCTATGGCTACACCTTC.

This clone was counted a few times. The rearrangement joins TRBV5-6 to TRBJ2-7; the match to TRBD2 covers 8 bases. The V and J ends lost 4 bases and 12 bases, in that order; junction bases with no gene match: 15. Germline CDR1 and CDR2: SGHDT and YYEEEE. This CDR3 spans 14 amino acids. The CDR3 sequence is CASSPRKPAGVLYV. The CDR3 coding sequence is TGTGCCAGCAGCCCCCGGAAGCCAGCGGGAGTTCTGTACGTC.

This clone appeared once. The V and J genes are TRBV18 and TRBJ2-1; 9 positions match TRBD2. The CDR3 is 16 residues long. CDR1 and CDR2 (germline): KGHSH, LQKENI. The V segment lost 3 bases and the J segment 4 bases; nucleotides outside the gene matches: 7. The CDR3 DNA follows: TGTGCCAGCTCACCCTACACTAGCGGGCTATACAATGAGCAGTTCTTC. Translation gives CASSPYTSGLYNEQFF.

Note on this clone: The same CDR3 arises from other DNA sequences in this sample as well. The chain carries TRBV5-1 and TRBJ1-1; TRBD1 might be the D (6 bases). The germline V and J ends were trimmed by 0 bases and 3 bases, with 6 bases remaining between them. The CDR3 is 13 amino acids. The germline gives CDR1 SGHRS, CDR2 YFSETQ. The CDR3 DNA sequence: TGCGCCAGCAGCTTGGACAGGGACACTGAAGCTTTCTTT. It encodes CASSLDRDTEAFF.

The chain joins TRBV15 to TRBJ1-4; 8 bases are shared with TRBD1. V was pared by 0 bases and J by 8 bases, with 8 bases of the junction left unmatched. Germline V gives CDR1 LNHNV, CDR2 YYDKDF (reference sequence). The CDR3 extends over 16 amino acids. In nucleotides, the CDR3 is TGTGCCACCAGCAGAGACCAGACAGGGGAGCGGGAAAAACTGTTTTTT. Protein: CATSRDQTGEREKLFF.

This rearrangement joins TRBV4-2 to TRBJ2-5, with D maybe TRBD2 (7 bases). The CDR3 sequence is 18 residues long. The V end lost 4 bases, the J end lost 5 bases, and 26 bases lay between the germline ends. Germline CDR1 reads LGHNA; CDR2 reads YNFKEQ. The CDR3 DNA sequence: TGTGCCAGCAGCCTCTTTGGGCTGGGGGGGGGCCATGAGGAGACCCAGTACTTC. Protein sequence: CASSLFGLGGGHEETQYF.

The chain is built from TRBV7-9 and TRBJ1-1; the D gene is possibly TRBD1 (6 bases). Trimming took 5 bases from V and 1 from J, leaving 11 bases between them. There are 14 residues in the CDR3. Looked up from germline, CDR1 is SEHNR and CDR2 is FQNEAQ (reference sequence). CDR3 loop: CASSPQGKNTEAFF. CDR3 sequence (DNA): TGTGCCAGCAGCCCACAGGGAAAGAACACTGAAGCTTTCTTT. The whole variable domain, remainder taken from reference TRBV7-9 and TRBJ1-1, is DTGVSQNPRHKITKRGQNVTFRCDPISEHNRLYWYRQTLGQGPEFLTYFQNEAQLEKSRLLSDRFSAERPKGSFSTLEIQRTEQGDSAMYLCASSPQGKNTEAFFGQGTRLTVV.

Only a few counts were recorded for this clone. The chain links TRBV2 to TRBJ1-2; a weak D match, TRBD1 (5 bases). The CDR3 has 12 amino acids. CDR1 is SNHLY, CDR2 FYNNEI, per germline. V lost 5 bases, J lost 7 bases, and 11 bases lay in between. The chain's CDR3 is CASSRQTGGYTF. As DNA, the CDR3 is TGTGCCAGCAGTCGACAGACGGGTGGCTACACCTTC.

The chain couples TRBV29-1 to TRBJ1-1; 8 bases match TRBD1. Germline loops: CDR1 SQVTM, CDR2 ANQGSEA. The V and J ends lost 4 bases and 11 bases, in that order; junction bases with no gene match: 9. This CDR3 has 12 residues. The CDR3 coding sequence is TGCAGCGTTGCAGGGGGCGGTACCTGGGCTTTCTTT. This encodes CSVAGGGTWAFF.

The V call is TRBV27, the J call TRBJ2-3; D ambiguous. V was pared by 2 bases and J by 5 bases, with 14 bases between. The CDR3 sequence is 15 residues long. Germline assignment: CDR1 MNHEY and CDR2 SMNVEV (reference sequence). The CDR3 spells CASSLAFRRGDTQYF. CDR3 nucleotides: TGTGCCAGCAGTTTAGCGTTCCGACGAGGAGATACGCAGTATTTT.

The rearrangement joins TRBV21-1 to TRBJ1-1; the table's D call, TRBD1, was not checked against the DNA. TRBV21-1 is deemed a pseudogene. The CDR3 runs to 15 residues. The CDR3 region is CASSKGGRGNTEAFF. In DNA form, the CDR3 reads TGTGCCAGCAGCAAAGGGGGCAGGGGGAACACTGAAGCTTTCTTT.

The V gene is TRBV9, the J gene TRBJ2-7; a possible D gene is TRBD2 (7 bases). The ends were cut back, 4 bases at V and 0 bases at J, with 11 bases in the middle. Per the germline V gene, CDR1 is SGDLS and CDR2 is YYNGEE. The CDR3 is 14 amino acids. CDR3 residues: CASSPGGHSYEQYF. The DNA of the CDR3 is TGTGCCAGCAGCCCGGGGGGACACTCCTACGAGCAGTACTTC.

The CDR3 DNA reads as TGTGCCAGCAGCGTAGCGGGGACTAGTAACAATGAGCAGTTCTTC. This sequence encodes CASSVAGTSNNEQFF. The chain recombines TRBV9 with TRBJ2-1, with TRBD2 matching over 8 bases. This CDR3 region has 15 residues. Germline V gene sequence: CDR1 SGDLS, CDR2 YYNGEE. The V segment lost 0 bases and the J segment 5 bases; nucleotides outside the gene matches: 4.

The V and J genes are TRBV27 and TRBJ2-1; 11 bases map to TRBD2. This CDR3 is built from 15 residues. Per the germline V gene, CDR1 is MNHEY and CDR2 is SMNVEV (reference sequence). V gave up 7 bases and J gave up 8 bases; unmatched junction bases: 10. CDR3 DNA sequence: TGTGCCAGCATGGATTTAGCGGGAGGGCCGTATGAGCAGTTCTTC. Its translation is CASMDLAGGPYEQFF.

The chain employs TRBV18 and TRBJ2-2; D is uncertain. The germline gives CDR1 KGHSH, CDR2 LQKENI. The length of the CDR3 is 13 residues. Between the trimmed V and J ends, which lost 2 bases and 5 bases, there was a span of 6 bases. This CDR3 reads CASSPSTTGELFF. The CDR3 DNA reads TGTGCCAGCTCACCATCTACGACCGGGGAGCTGTTTTTT.

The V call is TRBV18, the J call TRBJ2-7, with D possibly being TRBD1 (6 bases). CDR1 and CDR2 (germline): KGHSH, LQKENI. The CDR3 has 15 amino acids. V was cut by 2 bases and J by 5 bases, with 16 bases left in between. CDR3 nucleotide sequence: TGTGCCAGCTCACCATTGATAGTCTCAGGGGACGAGCAGTACGTC. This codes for CASSPLIVSGDEQYV.

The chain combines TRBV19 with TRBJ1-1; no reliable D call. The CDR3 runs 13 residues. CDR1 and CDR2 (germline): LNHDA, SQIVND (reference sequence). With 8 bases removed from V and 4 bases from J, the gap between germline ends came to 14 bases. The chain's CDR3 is CASFRGGGTEAFF. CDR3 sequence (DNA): TGTGCCAGTTTTAGAGGAGGCGGCACTGAAGCTTTCTTT.